The 20 T cell receptor beta chains given below trace back to one sample, sequenced in a study of blood T cell repertoires in COVID-19. The table came from immunoSEQ multiplex PCR; TCRdb's copy has only in-frame clones and leaves some out. The repertoire holds some 65,000 clones, with approximately 93% as singletons. Sample: peripheral blood. The receptors here all came from a man in his 70s with active COVID-19.

This chain joins TRBV9 and TRBJ2-7; the match to TRBD1 covers 10 bases. V lost 3 bases and J lost 4; bases outside the gene matches: 7. CDR3 length: 15 residues. CDR1 SGDLS and CDR2 YYNGEE come from the germline V gene. In DNA, the CDR3 is TGTGCCAGCAGCGCGGGGGGACAGGGGAAGTACGAGCAGTACTTC. Protein product: CASSAGGQGKYEQYF.

This clone has only one observation. The chain couples TRBV7-9 to TRBJ2-5, with no clear D. Germline loops: CDR1 SEHNR, CDR2 FQNEAQ (reference sequence). This CDR3 has 17 residues. Deletions cut 2 bases from V and 2 bases from J, with 18 bases between. The CDR3 DNA follows: TGTGCCAGCAGCTTATCCCTCGCAACTCTGCCGCAAGAGACCCAGTACTTC. The encoded protein is CASSLSLATLPQETQYF.

This CDR3 is CASSIARTSGGTSDTQYF. The CDR3 DNA reads TGTGCCAGTAGTATAGCCAGGACTAGCGGGGGGACCAGCGATACGCAGTATTTT. The V gene is TRBV19, the J gene TRBJ2-3, with 14 bases matching TRBD2. V dropped 1 base and J dropped 6; count of bases not matched to a gene: 9. The CDR3 has 18 residues. Germline CDR1 and CDR2: LNHDA and SQIVND (reference sequence).

The rearrangement links TRBV5-4 to TRBJ2-5, with 9 bases lining up with TRBD2. The V and J ends lost 0 bases and 5 bases, in that order; junction bases with no gene match: 11. Germline V gene lookup returns CDR1 SGHNT and CDR2 YYREEE (reference sequence). This CDR3 has 17 amino acids. CDR3 protein: CASSLGSGGGGVETQYF. The CDR3 bases are TGTGCCAGCAGCTTGGGCTCTGGCGGGGGGGGAGTGGAGACCCAGTACTTC.

The J gene is TRBJ2-1, the V gene TRBV11-2; TRBD2 matches at 15 bases. V was pared by 5 bases and J by 4 bases, with 12 bases of the junction left unmatched. CDR1 SGHAT and CDR2 FQNNGV come from the germline V gene. The CDR3 totals 19 residues. The CDR3 reads CASSPGLAGGLLGYNEQFF. The CDR3 DNA follows: TGTGCCAGCAGCCCGGGACTAGCGGGGGGCCTATTGGGTTACAATGAGCAGTTCTTC.

The rearrangement joins TRBV2 to TRBJ2-2; D gene uncertain. The CDR3 has 14 residues. V lost 11 bases and J lost 0, with 13 bases in between. The germline gives CDR1 SNHLY, CDR2 FYNNEI. The DNA for the CDR3 is TGTGCCTCCATCCGGGTTCCGAACACCGGGGAGCTGTTTTTT. This translates into CASIRVPNTGELFF.

J is TRBJ2-3 and V is TRBV18; possibly TRBD2 for D (5 bases). Between the trimmed V and J ends, which lost 0 bases and 5 bases, there was a span of 18 bases. CDR1 and CDR2 from the germline V gene are KGHSH and LQKENI. The CDR3 is 17 amino acids. The CDR3: CASSPPPRAVILDTQYF. In DNA, the CDR3 is TGTGCCAGCTCACCACCCCCGAGGGCCGTCATTTTAGATACGCAGTATTTT.

The chain uses TRBV19 and TRBJ1-1; 7 bases are shared with TRBD1. Trimming at V came to 5 bases and at J to 1 base, leaving 7 bases not matched to a gene. This CDR3 is 15 amino acids long. In germline, CDR1 is LNHDA, CDR2 SQIVND (reference sequence). This chain's CDR3 is CASSSWDRQNTEAFF. The DNA for the CDR3 is TGTGCCAGTAGTTCCTGGGACAGACAGAACACTGAAGCTTTCTTT.

The chain combines TRBV19 with TRBJ1-1; TRBD1 agrees at 7 bases. The CDR3 loop spans 12 amino acids. Looked up from germline, CDR1 is LNHDA and CDR2 is SQIVND (reference sequence). Trimming at V came to 9 bases and at J to 1 base, leaving 2 bases not matched to a gene. CDR3 bases: TGTGCCAGAAGGACAGGGAACACTGAAGCTTTCTTT. Protein product: CARRTGNTEAFF.

The chain links TRBV6-5 to TRBJ1-1; tentative D call: TRBD1 (5 bases). V lost 4 bases and J lost 5, with 8 bases in between. Germline-derived CDR1 and CDR2 are MNHEY and SVGAGI. The CDR3 sequence is 12 residues long. The CDR3 loop reads CASSSRGTEAFF. DNA for the CDR3: TGTGCCAGCAGTTCCCGGGGGACTGAAGCTTTCTTT.

The chain carries TRBV10-3 and TRBJ1-1; 8 positions match TRBD1. CDR1 is ENHRY, CDR2 SYGVKD, per germline. This CDR3 is built from 16 residues. Trimming removed 4 bases from V and 0 bases from J; junction bases left unmatched: 7. The CDR3 is CAISGTGLGMNTEAFF. CDR3 DNA: TGTGCCATCAGTGGGACAGGGTTAGGGATGAACACTGAAGCTTTCTTT.

The chain is built from TRBV18 and TRBJ1-2, with 7 bases that match TRBD1. The trim removed 1 base at V and 7 bases at J, leaving 6 bases unmatched. Per the germline V gene, CDR1 is KGHSH and CDR2 is LQKENI. This CDR3 is 14 amino acids long. CDR3 sequence: CASSPRLEGAGYTF. CDR3 sequence (DNA): TGTGCCAGCTCACCACGGTTGGAGGGGGCTGGCTACACCTTC. The complete variable domain, with remaining parts taken from reference TRBV18 and TRBJ1-2, reads NAGVMQNPRHLVRRRGQEARLRCSPMKGHSHVYWYRQLPEEGLKFMVYLQKENIIDESGMPKERFSAEFPKEGPSILRIQQVVRGDSAAYFCASSPRLEGAGYTFGSGTRLTVV.

CDR3 sequence reads: CASNDLGGSNQPQHF. CDR3 nucleotides: TGTGCCAGCAATGACCTCGGAGGGAGCAATCAGCCCCAGCATTTT. The chain employs TRBV2 and TRBJ1-5; D unresolved. The V gene lost 7 bases and the J gene lost 1 base, with 14 bases spanning the gap. The V gene's germline CDR1 is SNHLY and CDR2 FYNNEI. The CDR3 loop spans 15 amino acids.

This clone was observed a single time. This chain links TRBV4-1 with TRBJ1-2, with 7 bases matching TRBD1. Trimming removed 3 bases from V and 3 bases from J; junction bases left unmatched: 16. This CDR3 spans 18 amino acids. Germline values: CDR1 MGHRA, CDR2 YSYEKL. As DNA, the CDR3 is TGCGCCAGCAGCCACCGGGACAGTTCGCAGGCCCTCCACTATGGCTACACCTTC. Translating gives CASSHRDSSQALHYGYTF.

This sequence joins TRBV19 and TRBJ1-4; 7 bases line up with TRBD1. Germline values: CDR1 LNHDA, CDR2 SQIVND (reference sequence). V trimming: 3 bases; J trimming: 6 bases; junction bases outside the gene matches: 10. The CDR3 totals 16 residues. CDR3 protein: CASSITFGTEDEKLFF. The CDR3 nucleotides read TGTGCCAGTAGTATCACATTTGGGACAGAGGATGAAAAACTGTTTTTT.

The chain couples TRBV7-8 to TRBJ1-1; the match to TRBD1 covers 8 bases. Germline assignment: CDR1 SGHVS and CDR2 FQNEAQ. There are 17 residues in the CDR3. V was clipped by 2 bases and J by 4 bases; unmatched bases: 12. The CDR3 sequence: CASSLQGATFGTTEAFF. Written as DNA, the CDR3 is TGTGCCAGCAGCTTACAGGGGGCCACTTTTGGAACCACTGAAGCTTTCTTT.

The chain joins TRBV4-2 to TRBJ2-2; TRBD2 agrees at 12 bases. The junction had 5 bases not matched to a gene; V was cut back by 5 bases and J by 7 bases. The germline CDR1 and CDR2 sequences are LGHNA and YNFKEQ. This CDR3 is 15 amino acids long. The CDR3 loop reads CASSVVTSGGGELFF. The DNA for the CDR3 is TGTGCCAGCAGCGTGGTGACTAGCGGGGGCGGGGAGCTGTTTTTT.

This rearrangement joins TRBV10-3 to TRBJ2-2, with D perhaps TRBD1 (5 bases). CDR3 size: 17 residues. The germline CDR1 and CDR2 sequences are ENHRY and SYGVKD. The germline V and J ends were trimmed by 2 bases and 0 bases, with 13 bases remaining between them. The DNA for the CDR3 is TGTGCCATCAGTGAGAAACGGACAAGGACGAACACCGGGGAGCTGTTTTTT. Translating gives CAISEKRTRTNTGELFF.

This sequence joins TRBV14 and TRBJ1-1; D not resolved. The CDR3 covers 15 residues. The V and J ends lost 4 bases and 3 bases respectively, with 15 bases between them. Germline CDR1 reads SGHDN; CDR2 reads FVKESK. The CDR3 loop reads CASSPRSIGDTEAFF. CDR3 nucleotide sequence: TGTGCCAGCAGCCCAAGATCTATAGGAGACACTGAAGCTTTCTTT.

This chain uses TRBV7-6 with TRBJ1-5; D is perhaps TRBD1 (5 bases). CDR1 and CDR2 (germline): SGHVS, FNYEAQ. V lost 1 base and J 1 base, leaving 8 bases between the germline ends. CDR3 length: 15 residues. CDR3 residues: CASSLGGGSNQPQHF. The CDR3 DNA sequence: TGTGCCAGCAGCTTAGGGGGGGGGAGCAATCAGCCCCAGCATTTT. The full variable domain, in which reference TRBV7-6 and TRBJ1-5 provide the parts outside the CDR3, is GAGVSQSPRYKVTKRGQDVALRCDPISGHVSLYWYRQALGQGPEFLTYFNYEAQQDKSGLPNDRFSAERPEGSISTLTIQRTEQRDSAMYRCASSLGGGSNQPQHFGDGTRLSIL.